The clone carrying this T cell receptor (beta chain) was counted between two and nine times. The sample belongs to a study of PD-L1 blockade in urothelial cancer. Time point: peripheral blood 6 weeks after treatment start. The repertoire was sequenced with immunoSEQ multiplex PCR; TCRdb's copy has only in-frame clones and lacks some. The sample includes tens of thousands of clones, approximately 85% of them seen just once. V lost 5 bases and J 7 bases, leaving 12 bases between the germline ends. Germline CDR1 reads SEHNR; CDR2 reads FQNEAQ (reference sequence). The CDR3 covers 13 residues. The chain couples TRBV7-9 to TRBJ1-3; weak D call: TRBD1 (6 bases). The TCR originated in a man in his 70s with urothelial cancer. The sequences come from PBMCs, collected around atezolizumab (anti-PD-L1) treatment. CDR3 sequence (DNA): TGTGCCAGCAGCCGGGACATTGGCAACACCATATATTTT. Translated, it gives CASSRDIGNTIYF.